Each of the 14 T cell receptor beta chains below was sequenced from the same sample in a study of CD8 T cells in ankylosing spondylitis. General observations from the study: Apparently characteristic of ankylosing spondylitis blood was a TCR beta motif (roughly eight highly homologous variants).

Antigens for these TCRs are unknown. TCRdb reanalysed the 5' RACE reads using MiXCR and keeps one entry per CDR3 protein. The sample has about 540,000 distinct CDR3 sequences; roughly 13% are singletons. Sequenced material: blood, either unsorted or a sorted T cell fraction (not recorded which). Source of these receptors: a male donor with ankylosing spondylitis.

This clonotype has just a few counts. V usage is TRBV6-1 and J usage is TRBJ2-3, with TRBD1 as a possible D gene (6 bases). The CDR3 spans 14 residues. The germline gives CDR1 MNHNS, CDR2 SASEGT. Trimming cost V 4 bases and J 2 bases, with 10 bases left between them. Here the CDR3 DNA reads TGTGCCAGCAGTGTCCAGGGGTCCACAGATACGCAGTATTTT. Its protein is CASSVQGSTDTQYF.

This clonotype was seen many times. The gene calls are TRBV5-1 and TRBJ2-1; tentatively, D is TRBD2 (6 bases). The CDR3 is 13 residues long. V was shortened by 4 bases and J by 7 bases, with 12 bases between the two germline ends. Germline V gives CDR1 SGHRS, CDR2 YFSETQ. CDR3 bases: TGCGCCAGCAGCCCAGTGGGGGGAAATGAGCAGTTCTTC. Protein: CASSPVGGNEQFF.

The V and J genes are TRBV6-2 or TRBV6-3 and TRBJ2-1; 10 bases fit TRBD2. Losses at the gene ends were 0 bases for V and 16 bases for J; bases not matched to a gene: 6. This CDR3 is built from 13 residues. In germline, CDR1 is MNHEY, CDR2 SVGEGT. The DNA for the CDR3 is TGTGCCAGCAGTTACTCGCTAGCGGGAGTCCTATTCTTC. Amino acids: CASSYSLAGVLFF.

There are a few counts of this clonotype. J is TRBJ2-3 and V is TRBV27, with 7 bases aligning to TRBD1. Germline V CDR1 and CDR2: MNHEY, SMNVEV (reference sequence). V trimming: 5 bases; J trimming: 2 bases; junction bases outside the gene matches: 7. The CDR3 loop spans 15 amino acids. The CDR3: CASSIRTGYTDTQYF. The CDR3 bases are TGTGCCAGCAGTATACGGACAGGATACACAGATACGCAGTATTTT.

The chain links TRBV18 to TRBJ2-7; TRBD1 might be the D (6 bases). Trimming took 4 bases from V and 3 from J, leaving 10 bases between them. The CDR3 contains 13 residues. CDR1 and CDR2 from the germline V gene are KGHSH and LQKENI. CDR3 region: CASSLTGDYEQYV. The CDR3 DNA follows: TGTGCCAGCTCACTGACAGGAGACTACGAGCAGTACGTC.

The rearrangement joins TRBV5-1 to TRBJ1-4, with D tentatively TRBD1 (5 bases). Trimming cost V 4 bases and J 7 bases, with 17 bases left between them. Germline V CDR1 and CDR2: SGHRS, YFSETQ. This CDR3 is 15 amino acids long. DNA for the CDR3: TGCGCCAGCAGCCAAGAAAGGGTTGGGGGTGAAAAACTGTTTTTT. As protein: CASSQERVGGEKLFF.

J is TRBJ1-1 and V is TRBV5-1, with D unclear. CDR1 SGHRS and CDR2 YFSETQ come from the germline V gene. V gave up 0 bases and J gave up 1 base, with 10 bases separating them. This CDR3 is 15 amino acids long. This CDR3 reads CASSLGLGSNTEAFF. The CDR3 bases are TGCGCCAGCAGCTTGGGACTGGGGTCGAACACTGAAGCTTTCTTT. Full variable domain (remainder filled in from reference TRBV5-1 and TRBJ1-1): KAGVTQTPRYLIKTRGQQVTLSCSPISGHRSVSWYQQTPGQGLQFLFEYFSETQRNKGNFPGRFSGRQFSNSRSEMNVSTLELGDSALYLCASSLGLGSNTEAFFGQGTRLTVV.

This clonotype came up a few times. J is TRBJ2-7 and V is TRBV7-9; weak D call: TRBD2 (5 bases). The CDR3 totals 14 residues. Germline CDR1 and CDR2: SEHNR and FQNEAQ (reference sequence). The CDR3 DNA reads as TGCACATCCGCCGCCGGACTCAGCTCCTACGAGCAGTACGTC. Translation: CTSAAGLSSYEQYV.

This clonotype was detected a few times. The chain is built from TRBV7-9 and TRBJ1-1; unclear D gene. V lost 3 bases and J lost 2, with 10 bases in between. There are 14 residues in the CDR3. Germline CDR1 SEHNR, CDR2 FQNEAQ (reference sequence). The CDR3: CASSFDSDNTEAFF. The CDR3 nucleotides read TGTGCCAGCAGCTTCGATAGTGATAACACTGAAGCTTTCTTT.

This clonotype was detected only a few times. This chain joins TRBV30 and TRBJ2-7; D remains ambiguous. The ends were cut back, 3 bases at V and 5 bases at J, with 17 bases in the middle. Germline CDR1 reads GTSNPN; CDR2 reads SVGIG (reference sequence). The CDR3 contains 14 residues. In DNA, the CDR3 is TGTGCCTGGAGGCTTGGACCGAACCTCCACGAGCAGTACTTC. It specifies CAWRLGPNLHEQYF.

The rearrangement joins TRBV20-1 to TRBJ1-5; TRBD1 might be the D (6 bases). CDR3 length: 14 amino acids. The V gene's germline CDR1 is DFQATT and CDR2 SNEGSKA (reference sequence). The germline V and J ends were trimmed by 7 bases and 4 bases, with 17 bases remaining between them. The CDR3: CSGSQGTLNQPQHF. The CDR3 region has the DNA TGCAGTGGTTCACAGGGAACCCTTAATCAGCCCCAGCATTTT.

V usage is TRBV3-1 and J usage is TRBJ2-1; 7 bases line up with TRBD2. The ends lost 0 bases at V and 7 bases at J; junction bases unmatched: 9. In germline, CDR1 is LGHDT, CDR2 YNNKEL (reference sequence). The CDR3 spans 16 residues. The CDR3 reads CASSQDRLAFGNEQFF. For the CDR3, the DNA is TGTGCCAGCAGCCAAGATAGACTAGCTTTCGGAAATGAGCAGTTCTTC.

A few counts support this clonotype. The rearrangement uses TRBV3-1 and TRBJ2-1, with TRBD1 identical over 9 bases. This CDR3 comprises 16 residues. Per germline, CDR1 LGHDT and CDR2 YNNKEL (reference sequence). The ends lost 7 bases at V and 9 bases at J; junction bases unmatched: 16. The CDR3 DNA sequence: TGTGCCAGCACTCACCGAGGGGACAGGGCTTACGGTGAGCAGTTCTTC. Its translation: CASTHRGDRAYGEQFF.

This clonotype was found once. This CDR3 fails to terminate in the conserved phenylalanine or tryptophan, so it likely reflects a read error. The chain has TRBV28 and TRBJ2-4; 9 nucleotides line up with TRBD2. The CDR3 totals 18 residues. V lost 8 bases to trimming and J lost 6 bases; unmatched junction nucleotides: 20. Germline values: CDR1 MDHEN, CDR2 SYDVKM. CDR3 in DNA: TGTGCCAGCCACTCCGTCGGAGCTAGCGGGATTCACAGAAACATTCAGTACTCC. Translated: CASHSVGASGIHRNIQYS.